The 12 T cell receptor beta chains below were found in one sample sequenced in a study of spatial heterogeneity in lung cancer (dated by TCRdb to the late 2010s). Their target antigens are unknown. What the work shows at the level of the full study, not this receptor alone: A correlation was observed between the number of expanded intratumoral alpha and beta TCRs and the tumor nonsynonymous mutation count.

Library prep was done by 5' RACE. Sequencing was performed on a NextSeq 500. Clones were called with MiXCR by TCRdb after fastp trimmed the public reads at Q25, and only in-frame beta chains were retained. When rows share a CDR3 protein, they turn into one entry using the most common DNA and genes. The sample records about 18,000 distinct CDR3 sequences, 7.5% of which are singletons. Roughly 24% of the sample is taken by the ten largest. In light of the paper, this sample's time point label describes: sample taken at primary tumor resection. The sequencing used lung tumor tissue, collected at surgery. These receptor sequences come from a male donor with early-stage non-small cell lung cancer.

This clonotype was seen repeatedly, ten times or more. A junction boundary mismatches the germline segment, possibly from a read error. V and J are TRBV4-2 and TRBJ2-1, with 13 bases fitting TRBD2. This CDR3 contains 18 residues. CDR1 and CDR2 (germline): LGHNA, YNFKEQ. As DNA, the CDR3 is TGTGCCAGCAACCAAGAGGTGCGGATGGGACTAGCGGGGATGCATCATTCATTC. This gives the protein CASNQEVRMGLAGMHHSF.

This clonotype was seen a few times. A much larger clone is a single base away; this may be a read error. The V gene is TRBV12-3 or TRBV12-4, the J gene TRBJ1-5; no clear D. The CDR3 is made up of 14 amino acids. DNA for the CDR3: TGTGCCAGCAGTCTTGACCTAGGCAATCAGCCCCAGAATTTT. It codes for CASSLDLGNQPQNF.

This clonotype rates as medium-sized. V usage is TRBV18 and J usage is TRBJ2-1, with TRBD1 identical over 11 bases. The germline V gene encodes CDR1 KGHSH and CDR2 LQKENI. This CDR3 is built from 15 residues. Trimming at V came to 3 bases and at J to 7 bases, leaving 5 bases not matched to a gene. CDR3 nucleotide sequence: TGTGCCAGCTCACCCTCCGGGACAGGGGGAAATGAGCAGTTCTTC. This translates into CASSPSGTGGNEQFF.

The chain links TRBV20-1 to TRBJ2-7; 7 bases match TRBD2. V dropped 3 bases and J dropped 10; count of bases not matched to a gene: 15. The CDR3 contains 14 residues. CDR1 is DFQATT and CDR2 is SNEGSKA in the germline V gene (reference sequence). Written as DNA, the CDR3 is TGCAGTGCTAGGGAGCCGGGACTATATTCCTACCAGTACTTC. As protein: CSAREPGLYSYQYF.

This clonotype was observed many times. The CDR3 is CASSYRDYGYTF. The CDR3 coding sequence is TGTGCCAGCAGCTACAGGGACTATGGCTACACCTTC. The chain uses TRBV7-2 and TRBJ1-2; weak D call: TRBD1 (6 bases). Deletions cut 4 bases from V and 3 bases from J, with 6 bases between. CDR1 and CDR2 from the germline V gene are SGHTA and FQGNSA. There are 12 residues in the CDR3.

The chain recombines TRBV18 with TRBJ2-7, with 8 bases that match TRBD1. The CDR3 consists of 15 residues. Germline V gene data show CDR1 as KGHSH and CDR2 as LQKENI. V shed 0 bases, J shed 9 bases, and the junction held 10 bases outside the gene matches. The CDR3 reads CASSPPPSRGPGQYF. The CDR3 nucleotides read TGTGCCAGCTCACCACCGCCAAGCAGGGGGCCCGGGCAGTACTTC.

This clonotype was counted ten times or more. This rearrangement joins TRBV12-5 to TRBJ1-1; D gene uncertain. The CDR3 length is 15 residues. V lost 0 bases and J 2 bases, leaving 10 bases between the germline ends. Germline CDR1 LGHNT, CDR2 FRNRAP. The CDR3 here is CASGLVLTANTEAFF. The CDR3 coding sequence is TGTGCTAGTGGTTTGGTACTCACGGCTAACACTGAAGCTTTCTTT.

The sample holds a few counts of this clonotype. J is TRBJ1-6 and V is TRBV7-8, with 7 bases lining up with TRBD1. The ends lost 0 bases at V and 9 bases at J; junction bases unmatched: 5. The CDR3 totals 15 residues. CDR1 and CDR2 (germline): SGHVS, FQNEAQ. Here the CDR3 reads CASSLATGVGSPLHF. The CDR3 DNA reads TGTGCCAGCAGCTTAGCCACAGGGGTTGGTTCACCCCTCCACTTT.

J is TRBJ1-1 and V is TRBV3-1; the D is unclear. Germline CDR1 LGHDT, CDR2 YNNKEL (reference sequence). The CDR3 runs to 11 residues. The V end lost 1 base, the J end lost 12 bases, and 9 bases lay between the germline ends. The CDR3 DNA sequence: TGTGCCAGCAGCCAAGCGGGCAGGACTTTCTTT. Encoded protein: CASSQAGRTFF.

The rearrangement links TRBV4-1 to TRBJ2-5; TRBD2 matches 7 bases. This CDR3 is built from 15 residues. Germline-derived CDR1 and CDR2 are MGHRA and YSYEKL. V shed 1 base and J 2 bases; nucleotides not matched to a gene: 4. This CDR3 is CASSQGAGPQETQYF. The DNA of the CDR3 is TGCGCCAGCAGCCAAGGAGCGGGGCCTCAAGAGACCCAGTACTTC.

Comments on this clonotype: A much more abundant neighbour one base away suggests this may be a read error. The J gene is TRBJ1-5, the V gene TRBV20-1, with D possibly matching TRBD1 (6 bases). Germline V gene data show CDR1 as DFQATT and CDR2 as SNEGSKA (reference sequence). V gave up 2 bases and J gave up 6 bases, with 11 bases separating them. CDR3 size: 13 residues. The CDR3 sequence is CSARQGYSQPQHF. The CDR3 coding sequence is TGCAGTGCTAGACAGGGGTACAGTCAGCCCCAGCATTTT.

The sample holds many counts of this clonotype. The chain employs TRBV2 and TRBJ1-4; D remains ambiguous. V lost 2 bases, J lost 3 bases, and 10 bases lay in between. This CDR3 has 15 residues. Germline CDR1 and CDR2: SNHLY and FYNNEI. CDR3 protein: CASSERTSSNEKLFF. The CDR3, as DNA: TGTGCCAGCAGTGAACGGACCTCTTCTAATGAAAAACTGTTTTTT.